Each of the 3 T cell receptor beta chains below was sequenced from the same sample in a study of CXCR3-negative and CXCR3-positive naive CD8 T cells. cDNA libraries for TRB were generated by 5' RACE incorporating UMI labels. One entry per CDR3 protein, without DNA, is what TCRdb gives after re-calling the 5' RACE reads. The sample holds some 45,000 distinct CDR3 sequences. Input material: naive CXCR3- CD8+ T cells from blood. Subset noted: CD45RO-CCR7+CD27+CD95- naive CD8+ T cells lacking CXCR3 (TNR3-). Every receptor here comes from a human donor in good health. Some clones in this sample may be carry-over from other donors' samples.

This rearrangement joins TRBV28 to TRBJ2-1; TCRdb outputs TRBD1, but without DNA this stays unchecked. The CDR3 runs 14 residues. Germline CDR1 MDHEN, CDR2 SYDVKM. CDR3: CASSLGQGAFEQFF.

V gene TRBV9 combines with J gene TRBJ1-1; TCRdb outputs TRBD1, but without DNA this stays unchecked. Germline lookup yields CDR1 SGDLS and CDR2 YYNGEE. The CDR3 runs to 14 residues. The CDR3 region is CASSEGGSAVGAFF.

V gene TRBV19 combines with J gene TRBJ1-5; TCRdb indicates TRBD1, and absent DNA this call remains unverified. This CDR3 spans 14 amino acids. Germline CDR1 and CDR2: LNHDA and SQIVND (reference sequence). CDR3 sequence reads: CASSWPGGSQPQHF.